This TCR beta chain was retrieved from a study of early stage breast cancer tumors. Study-wide points: Compared with adjacent normal breast, tumors showed roughly 2.5-fold denser, more clonal T cells. In about 85% of the 16 patients, blood comparison separated tumor from normal breast. Most shared enriched TCRB sequences were commonly generated ones.

As to this clone: As yet, its antigen is unknown.

Here immunoSEQ multiplex PCR was the method, and the copy in TCRdb shows in-frame clones only, minus some. The table shows approximately 54,000 clones, with around 80% occurring only once. The CDR3 runs to 16 residues. Germline V gives CDR1 MNHEY, CDR2 SVGAGI. V lost 0 bases to trimming and J lost 0 bases; unmatched junction nucleotides: 3. Sequenced sample: blood. This TCR came from a person in their 40s with breast cancer. The chain carries TRBV6-5 and TRBJ2-7; 9 positions match TRBD2. CDR3 region: CASSYSGLARSYEQYF. The CDR3 DNA reads TGTGCCAGCAGTTACTCGGGACTAGCTCGCTCCTACGAGCAGTACTTC.